The following is a TCR beta chain sequence with its context. This clone has only a few counts. This receptor's antigen is unknown. Base qualities are not recorded, but no much larger clone differs from it by a single base. Per the germline V gene, KGHSH is the CDR1 and LQKENI is the CDR2. Inclusive of the bounding cysteine and phenylalanine, the CDR3 is 18 residues long. The retained sequence is limited to the CDR3, 54 bases, with the frame set at the first base. Relative to germline, V is 3 bases shorter and J is 0 bases shorter, with 19 bases between their ends. Genomic DNA was extracted from sorted cells for sequencing of the TCRbeta CDR3 region. The immunoSEQ Assay was used to sequence the TCRbeta CDR3 regions. TCRdb retrieved this table from immuneACCESS and kept in-frame rearrangements only. Not all clones are present; in checked studies, unresolved V genes account for under half, and no reason is known for the remainder. For this sample the table gives tens of thousands of clones, of which roughly 89% were detected only once. In total, the top ten clones hold around 0.64% of the sample.

These data originate in a study of OX40 agonist ivuxolimab in advanced cancers. About the study as a whole: The costimulatory receptor OX40 (CD134) was targeted by ivuxolimab, a fully human IgG2 agonistic monoclonal antibody. Intravenous ivuxolimab was administered to patients every 2 weeks at six dose levels: 0.01, 0.1, 0.3, 1.5, 3 and 10 mg/kg. Of the approximately 54 dose-escalation patients, hepatocellular carcinoma was present in 19, melanoma in about 15, renal cell carcinoma in 9 and head and neck cancer in 9. The dose-escalation cohort was about 83% male with a mean age of around 62 years, ranging from 23 to 79. Prior anti-PD-1, anti-PD-L1 or anti-CTLA-4 therapy was permitted, and about 40% of dose-escalation patients had received checkpoint inhibitors. Three dose-escalation patients achieved partial responses, one with hepatocellular carcinoma and two with cutaneous melanoma. The point of sequencing TCRbeta in the periphery was to test whether ivuxolimab changed TCR sequence diversity and drove clonal T-cell expansion. The monotherapy dose-escalation portion (N of about 57 patients) of the phase I ivuxolimab trial is reported in the paper.

The trial excluded patients who had a history of autoimmune disease or were on systemic immunosuppression. In every dose cohort, peripheral blood was drawn for TCR sequencing at baseline, cycle 4 day 1, and cycle 7 day 1. The samples were drawn from a first-in-human, open-label, multicenter phase I dose-escalation trial of ivuxolimab. Adults with locally advanced or metastatic melanoma, renal cell, hepatocellular, or head and neck squamous cell carcinoma were enrolled in the trial. Before TCR sequencing, CD4+ and CD8+ T cells were separately sorted from peripheral blood. Findings and caveats that apply to the study as a whole: Antigen specificity was not determined for the clonally expanded peripheral T cells. Partial responders in the 0.1-3.0 mg/kg groups had among the lowest normalized peripheral clonal expansion, especially among CD8+ T cells. Clonal expansion of both CD4+ and CD8+ blood T cells was observed from baseline to week 6 at doses 0.1 to 3.0 mg/kg. After ivuxolimab, CD8+ T cells had more expanded clones than CD4+ T cells on average. Low levels of normalized T-cell clonal expansion were also seen in some patients who did not respond.

Here the sequenced sample was CD4+ or CD8+ T cells sorted from blood, taken in a trial of the OX40 agonist ivuxolimab. This receptor was obtained from an adult with an advanced solid tumor such as melanoma, head and neck, liver or kidney cancer. The chain employs TRBV18 and TRBJ2-3; TRBD1 is possibly the D segment (5 matching bases). The bases are TGTGCCAGCTCACCGAATCGACAGCTGACCTTAAGCACAGATACGCAGTATTTT. This gives the protein CASSPNRQLTLSTDTQYF.